The TCR beta chain under discussion was sequenced for a study of long-term antiretroviral therapy in people with HIV. Whole-study results and caveats: The study lacked data on ART adherence, viral resistance or therapy changes. Controls showed broader CDR3 length ranges than did the HIV repertoires. Diversity increased after ART yet remained lower than in transplant donor controls. Pre-ART expanded clones dominated the repertoire at every time point.

V gave up 3 bases and J gave up 4 bases, with 13 bases separating them. The CDR3 is made up of 15 amino acids. Germline loops: CDR1 ENHRY, CDR2 SYGVKD. Comment on this clone: What it recognizes is unknown.

Assay version v3.0 of immunoSEQ was used, and it was run at survey level. The method was immunoSEQ multiplex PCR; TCRdb's version includes in-frame clones alone and lacks a portion of them. Of about 28,000 clones listed, about 86% were seen once; the top ten hold around 4.9%. Here the sequenced sample was unsorted PBMCs, taken 0.8 years after starting antiretroviral therapy. The receptor comes from a woman in her twenties or thirties with HIV. The chain recombines TRBV10-3 with TRBJ2-1, with a tentative D call TRBD1 (6 bases). DNA of the CDR3: TGTGCCATCAGTGAAGCAGGGGACCATTACAATGAGCAGTTCTTC. This encodes CAISEAGDHYNEQFF.